Given below is one T cell receptor beta chain in context. Its target is not known. The CDR3 runs to 16 residues. V was pared by 1 base and J by 2 bases, with 12 bases between. Germline values: CDR1 SEHNR, CDR2 FQNEAQ (reference sequence). Naive CD8 cells comprised CD45RO-negative, CCR7-positively selected cells, excluding terminally differentiated effector memory CD45RA+ cells. Each sample came from a Caucasian adult donor living in Nashville, Tennessee. This entry is derived from a study of shared clonotypes between healthy human individuals. This table comes from immunoSEQ multiplex PCR, and its TCRdb copy is limited to in-frame clones, with some not included. The sample carries roughly 2,000,000 clones, just over 90% recorded once. Broader study findings: Naive subsets typically showed greater estimated richness than memory subsets. Clonotype sharing levels among donors were expected to vary with sequencing depth.

The receptor's source is a man younger than 30 in good health. Some clones in this sample may be carry-over from other donors' samples. The chain recombines TRBV7-9 with TRBJ2-1, with D possibly being TRBD1 (6 bases). Sequences were obtained from naive CD8+ T cells from PBMCs. The CDR3 spells CASSLVLGGPYNEQFF. Written as DNA, the CDR3 is TGTGCCAGCAGCTTAGTGTTAGGGGGTCCCTACAATGAGCAGTTCTTC.